The rows below give T cell receptor beta chains drawn from one sample of a study of T cells in Graves' hyperthyroidism and ophthalmopathy. MiXCR was run by TCRdb on the multiplex PCR reads, yielding one entry per CDR3 protein. The table has approximately 400,000 distinct CDR3 sequences, about 14% seen once. The sequenced sample was blood. All receptors derive from a woman aged 25 to 45 with Graves' ophthalmopathy. The CDR3 runs from the conserved cysteine through the conserved F or W. Each record gives: CDR3 protein, CDR3 DNA, D gene, J gene, clone size, V gene. D genes are given only for firm matches. Only part of the rows carry a size: once, few, many, or a class if the clone is expanded.

CDR3aa: CASSLGFEKPQHF; CDR3nt: TGTGCCAGCAGCTTAGGTTTCGAGAAGCCCCAGCATTTT; d_gene: .; j_gene: TRBJ1-5; abundance: many; v_gene: TRBV7-2
CDR3aa: CASRGTNRDTGEPFF; CDR3nt: TGTGCCAGCAGGGGGACTAACAGGGACACCGGGGAGCCGTTTTTT; d_gene: .; j_gene: TRBJ2-2; abundance: few; v_gene: TRBV6-1
CDR3aa: CASSPSSSNEQFF; CDR3nt: TGTGCCAGCAGCCCAAGTAGTTCCAATGAGCAGTTCTTC; d_gene: .; j_gene: TRBJ2-1; abundance: many; v_gene: TRBV13
CDR3aa: CASSSPRGFTYEQYF; CDR3nt: TGTGCCAGCAGTTCCCCCCGGGGGTTCACCTACGAGCAGTACTTC; d_gene: .; j_gene: TRBJ2-7; abundance: many; v_gene: TRBV28
CDR3aa: CASSRAGTRGSDTQYF; CDR3nt: TGTGCTAGCAGCCGCGCCGGGACTAGAGGATCAGATACGCAGTATTTT; d_gene: TRBD2; j_gene: TRBJ2-3; abundance: many; v_gene: TRBV12-3/TRBV12-4
CDR3aa: CASSLTGRYNSPLHF; CDR3nt: TGTGCCAGCAGCTTAACCGGTCGGTATAATTCACCCCTCCACTTT; d_gene: .; j_gene: TRBJ1-6; abundance: many; v_gene: TRBV7-9
CDR3aa: CASSLGDTTSEQYF; CDR3nt: TGTGCCAGCAGCTTGGGAGACACTACCTCCGAGCAGTACTTC; d_gene: .; j_gene: TRBJ2-7; abundance: .; v_gene: TRBV7-8
CDR3aa: CASSPSGGGNNEQFF; CDR3nt: TGTGCCAGCAGTCCCTCCGGAGGGGGTAACAATGAGCAGTTCTTC; d_gene: .; j_gene: TRBJ2-1; abundance: many; v_gene: TRBV28
CDR3aa: CASSPARTGYEQYF; CDR3nt: TGTGCCAGCAGCCCCGCCAGGACGGGGTACGAGCAGTACTTC; d_gene: .; j_gene: TRBJ2-7; abundance: .; v_gene: TRBV9
CDR3aa: CSARAPGRVTEAFF; CDR3nt: TGCAGTGCTAGAGCTCCGGGGAGGGTCACTGAAGCTTTCTTT; d_gene: .; j_gene: TRBJ1-1; abundance: many; v_gene: TRBV20-1
CDR3aa: CASSFGSRGYTF; CDR3nt: TGTGCCAGCAGTTTTGGTTCCCGCGGCTACACCTTC; d_gene: .; j_gene: TRBJ1-2; abundance: many; v_gene: TRBV28
CDR3aa: CASSQEGLLSNQPQHF; CDR3nt: TGTGCCAGCAGCCAAGAAGGGCTCCTTAGCAATCAGCCCCAGCATTTT; d_gene: .; j_gene: TRBJ1-5; abundance: .; v_gene: TRBV4-2
CDR3aa: CASSQVGTSSTDTQYF; CDR3nt: TGTGCCAGCAGCCAAGTTGGGACTTCTAGCACAGATACGCAGTATTTT; d_gene: .; j_gene: TRBJ2-3; abundance: many; v_gene: TRBV3-1
CDR3aa: CASSGGGRGYEQYF; CDR3nt: TGCGCCAGCAGCGGGGGGGGGCGAGGTTACGAGCAGTACTTC; d_gene: .; j_gene: TRBJ2-7; abundance: .; v_gene: TRBV5-1
CDR3aa: CASSLMREHTGELFF; CDR3nt: TGTGCCAGCAGTTTGATGCGGGAGCACACCGGGGAGCTGTTTTTT; d_gene: TRBD2; j_gene: TRBJ2-2; abundance: many; v_gene: TRBV27
CDR3aa: CASNLKGQRTAGANVLTF; CDR3nt: TGTGCCAGTAACCTAAAAGGACAGAGAACGGCTGGGGCCAACGTCCTGACTTTC; d_gene: .; j_gene: TRBJ2-6; abundance: few; v_gene: TRBV19
CDR3aa: CASSLTGPPSPLHF; CDR3nt: TGTGCCAGCAGCCTGACAGGCCCACCTTCACCCCTCCACTTT; d_gene: .; j_gene: TRBJ1-6; abundance: many; v_gene: TRBV7-3
CDR3aa: CASSANDGTGSSYGYTF; CDR3nt: TGTGCCAGCAGCGCCAACGACGGGACAGGAAGCTCCTATGGCTACACCTTC; d_gene: TRBD1; j_gene: TRBJ1-2; abundance: few; v_gene: TRBV9
CDR3aa: CASSGGQQETQYF; CDR3nt: TGTGCCAGCAGTGGGGGTCAGCAAGAGACCCAGTACTTC; d_gene: .; j_gene: TRBJ2-5; abundance: many; v_gene: TRBV2
CDR3aa: CASSYSGAAYEQYF; CDR3nt: TGTGCCAGCAGTTACTCGGGAGCGGCCTACGAGCAGTACTTC; d_gene: .; j_gene: TRBJ2-7; abundance: many; v_gene: TRBV6-5
CDR3aa: CASSAFKGVRTEAFF; CDR3nt: TGTGCCAGCAGTGCCTTTAAGGGTGTTAGAACTGAAGCTTTCTTT; d_gene: .; j_gene: TRBJ1-1; abundance: many; v_gene: TRBV28
CDR3aa: CSAEAGGLLDTEAFF; CDR3nt: TGCAGTGCTGAGGCGGGGGGGCTCCTGGACACTGAAGCTTTCTTT; d_gene: .; j_gene: TRBJ1-1; abundance: .; v_gene: TRBV20-1
CDR3aa: CASSQGLRGGEQYF; CDR3nt: TGTGCCAGCAGCCAAGGTCTCAGGGGAGGGGAGCAGTACTTC; d_gene: .; j_gene: TRBJ2-7; abundance: many; v_gene: TRBV3-1
CDR3aa: CASSFPTTGELFF; CDR3nt: TGTGCCAGCAGTTTTCCCACCACCGGGGAGCTGTTTTTT; d_gene: .; j_gene: TRBJ2-2; abundance: many; v_gene: TRBV28
CDR3aa: CASSLTGTGLAKNIQYF; CDR3nt: TGTGCCAGCAGCTTAACGGGGACAGGACTAGCCAAAAACATTCAGTACTTC; d_gene: TRBD1; j_gene: TRBJ2-4; abundance: .; v_gene: TRBV7-9
CDR3aa: CSAPAVGGTDTQYF; CDR3nt: TGCAGTGCTCCCGCGGTAGGGGGCACAGATACGCAGTATTTT; d_gene: .; j_gene: TRBJ2-3; abundance: many; v_gene: TRBV20-1
CDR3aa: CASQFGNQPQHF; CDR3nt: TGTGCCAGCCAATTTGGCAATCAGCCCCAGCATTTT; d_gene: .; j_gene: TRBJ1-5; abundance: many; v_gene: TRBV25-1
CDR3aa: CASSDPAGRGLSPLHF; CDR3nt: TGCGCCAGCAGTGACCCAGCGGGCCGCGGGCTTTCACCCCTCCACTTT; d_gene: .; j_gene: TRBJ1-6; abundance: many; v_gene: TRBV10-2
CDR3aa: CAIRDNRGAQETQYF; CDR3nt: TGTGCCATCAGGGACAACAGGGGGGCTCAAGAGACCCAGTACTTC; d_gene: TRBD1; j_gene: TRBJ2-5; abundance: many; v_gene: TRBV10-3
CDR3aa: CASSSSSSTDTQYF; CDR3nt: TGTGCCAGCAGTTCAAGTTCTAGCACAGATACGCAGTATTTT; d_gene: .; j_gene: TRBJ2-3; abundance: many; v_gene: TRBV28
CDR3aa: CASSRGGSTQETQYF; CDR3nt: TGTGCCAGCAGTAGGGGCGGGTCGACCCAAGAGACCCAGTACTTC; d_gene: .; j_gene: TRBJ2-5; abundance: .; v_gene: TRBV2
CDR3aa: CSASTPGQGPYEQYF; CDR3nt: TGCAGTGCTTCCACACCGGGACAGGGGCCCTACGAGCAGTACTTC; d_gene: TRBD1; j_gene: TRBJ2-7; abundance: few; v_gene: TRBV20-1
CDR3aa: CAISERGVNYGYTF; CDR3nt: TGTGCCATCAGTGAGAGGGGGGTCAACTATGGCTACACCTTC; d_gene: .; j_gene: TRBJ1-2; abundance: many; v_gene: TRBV10-3
CDR3aa: CASSAIGGGTFNEQFF; CDR3nt: TGTGCCAGCAGCGCAATTGGCGGGGGCACGTTCAATGAGCAGTTCTTC; d_gene: .; j_gene: TRBJ2-1; abundance: many; v_gene: TRBV11-3
CDR3aa: CASSTGPRETQYF; CDR3nt: TGTGCCAGCAGTACGGGCCCCCGGGAGACCCAGTACTTC; d_gene: .; j_gene: TRBJ2-5; abundance: .; v_gene: TRBV2
CDR3aa: CATSDLPPSGEQFF; CDR3nt: TGTGCCACCAGTGATTTGCCCCCCTCGGGTGAGCAGTTCTTC; d_gene: .; j_gene: TRBJ2-1; abundance: few; v_gene: TRBV24-1
CDR3aa: CASSERMGQGSTDTQYF; CDR3nt: TGTGCCAGCAGTGAAAGGATGGGACAGGGCAGCACAGATACGCAGTATTTT; d_gene: TRBD1; j_gene: TRBJ2-3; abundance: many; v_gene: TRBV25-1
CDR3aa: CASSPGTGLEQYF; CDR3nt: TGTGCCAGCAGCCCCGGGACAGGGCTCGAGCAGTACTTC; d_gene: TRBD1; j_gene: TRBJ2-7; abundance: many; v_gene: TRBV6-2/TRBV6-3
CDR3aa: CASSEKAGAGGNTIYF; CDR3nt: TGTGCCAGCAGTGAAAAGGCAGGGGCAGGGGGAAACACCATATATTTT; d_gene: .; j_gene: TRBJ1-3; abundance: .; v_gene: TRBV6-1
CDR3aa: CASSYSLRGYTDTQYF; CDR3nt: TGTGCCAGCAGTTACTCCTTGAGGGGGTACACAGATACGCAGTATTTT; d_gene: .; j_gene: TRBJ2-3; abundance: many; v_gene: TRBV6-2/TRBV6-3
CDR3aa: CASSPPDRTGNTIYF; CDR3nt: TGTGCCAGCAGTCCCCCGGACAGGACTGGAAACACCATATATTTT; d_gene: TRBD1; j_gene: TRBJ1-3; abundance: few; v_gene: TRBV28
CDR3aa: CASSYSVRGEDTIYF; CDR3nt: TGTGCCAGCAGTTACTCGGTGAGGGGAGAAGACACCATATATTTT; d_gene: .; j_gene: TRBJ1-3; abundance: few; v_gene: TRBV6-5
CDR3aa: CASSHPPPQGEKNTEAFF; CDR3nt: TGCGCCAGCAGCCACCCCCCCCCGCAGGGGGAAAAGAACACTGAAGCTTTCTTT; d_gene: TRBD1; j_gene: TRBJ1-1; abundance: many; v_gene: TRBV4-1
CDR3aa: CATSRDLRAVNTEAFF; CDR3nt: TGTGCCACCAGCAGAGATCTTAGGGCCGTGAACACTGAAGCTTTCTTT; d_gene: .; j_gene: TRBJ1-1; abundance: few; v_gene: TRBV15
CDR3aa: CASSPQGLGPYEQYF; CDR3nt: TGTGCCAGCTCGCCACAGGGGCTAGGGCCCTACGAGCAGTACTTC; d_gene: TRBD1; j_gene: TRBJ2-7; abundance: .; v_gene: TRBV7-9
CDR3aa: CASSSPTSGSYEQYF; CDR3nt: TGTGCCAGCAGCTCGCCGACTAGCGGGTCATACGAGCAGTACTTC; d_gene: TRBD2; j_gene: TRBJ2-7; abundance: many; v_gene: TRBV5-6
CDR3aa: CASQVRTGPNNEQFF; CDR3nt: TGTGCCAGCCAAGTGAGGACAGGGCCTAACAATGAGCAGTTCTTC; d_gene: TRBD1; j_gene: TRBJ2-1; abundance: many; v_gene: TRBV7-9
CDR3aa: CASSSRGRAPGSRFTYEQYF; CDR3nt: TGTGCCAGCAGCTCGAGGGGTCGGGCACCAGGGTCGAGATTTACCTACGAGCAGTACTTC; d_gene: .; j_gene: TRBJ2-7; abundance: many; v_gene: TRBV7-2
CDR3aa: CASSLGRLRDEQFF; CDR3nt: TGTGCCAGCAGTTTGGGCAGGTTACGCGATGAGCAGTTCTTC; d_gene: .; j_gene: TRBJ2-1; abundance: many; v_gene: TRBV28
CDR3aa: CASRSRTVSVRTPLHF; CDR3nt: TGTGCCAGCAGGTCTAGGACAGTCTCCGTCCGAACACCCCTCCACTTT; d_gene: .; j_gene: TRBJ1-6; abundance: .; v_gene: TRBV6-1
CDR3aa: CASSPPDRGCTF; CDR3nt: TGTGCCAGCAGCCCCCCCGACAGGGGTTGTACCTTC; d_gene: TRBD1; j_gene: TRBJ1-2; abundance: many; v_gene: TRBV11-2
CDR3aa: CASSFTTSGGFYEQYF; CDR3nt: TGTGCCAGCAGTTTTACAACTAGCGGGGGGTTCTACGAGCAGTACTTC; d_gene: TRBD2; j_gene: TRBJ2-7; abundance: .; v_gene: TRBV2
CDR3aa: CASSVDGQGALKNQYF; CDR3nt: TGTGCCAGCAGCGTAGATGGGCAGGGGGCCCTTAAAAATCAGTACTTC; d_gene: TRBD1; j_gene: TRBJ2-4; abundance: once; v_gene: TRBV9
CDR3aa: CASSGDGLGNTEAFF; CDR3nt: TGTGCCAGCAGCGGGGACGGACTGGGGAACACTGAAGCTTTCTTT; d_gene: .; j_gene: TRBJ1-1; abundance: many; v_gene: TRBV9
CDR3aa: CASSFFWPFHEQYF; CDR3nt: TGTGCCAGCAGCTTTTTTTGGCCATTCCACGAGCAGTACTTC; d_gene: .; j_gene: TRBJ2-7; abundance: .; v_gene: TRBV7-6
CDR3aa: CSAREDRAVYEQYF; CDR3nt: TGCAGTGCTAGAGAGGACAGGGCTGTCTACGAGCAGTACTTC; d_gene: TRBD1; j_gene: TRBJ2-7; abundance: many; v_gene: TRBV20-1
CDR3aa: CASGWGGPAHEQFF; CDR3nt: TGTGCTAGTGGTTGGGGGGGGCCAGCTCATGAGCAGTTCTTC; d_gene: .; j_gene: TRBJ2-1; abundance: few; v_gene: TRBV12-5
CDR3aa: CASAGNEQFF; CDR3nt: TGTGCCAGCGCAGGTAATGAGCAGTTCTTC; d_gene: .; j_gene: TRBJ2-1; abundance: few; v_gene: TRBV2
CDR3aa: CASSPSRNSYEQYF; CDR3nt: TGTGCCAGTTCTCCGTCACGAAATTCCTACGAGCAGTACTTC; d_gene: .; j_gene: TRBJ2-7; abundance: few; v_gene: TRBV19